These T cell receptor beta chains were read from a single sample in a study of OX40 agonist ivuxolimab in advanced cancers. Sequenced by immunoSEQ multiplex PCR; TCRdb stores in-frame clones only, minus some. The table includes approximately 38,000 clones, about 87% detected once. Sample: CD4+ or CD8+ T cells sorted from blood, taken in a trial of the OX40 agonist ivuxolimab. These TCRs come from an adult with an advanced solid tumor such as melanoma, head and neck, liver or kidney cancer. Each CDR3 is given without its conserved first and last residue. Each record gives: J gene, V gene, CDR3 protein.

>TRBJ2-2|TRBV28
ASSFVDNSAGELF
>TRBJ2-7|TRBV6-1
ASTGQGYEQY
>TRBJ2-3|TRBV2
ASQRLGDTQY
>TRBJ1-2|TRBV4-1
ASSQTGVNYGYT
>TRBJ2-5|TRBV29-1
SASWGRDEY
>TRBJ2-5|TRBV7-3
ASSLRGDQETQY
>TRBJ2-7|TRBV28
ASRPGQGYEQY
>TRBJ1-4|TRBV30
AWSVGLNEKLF
>TRBJ1-1|TRBV6-1
ASRKGTAMNTEAF
>TRBJ1-3|TRBV23-1
ASNPPGEVANTIY
>TRBJ1-5|TRBV19
ASSTGGQGNQPQH
>TRBJ1-5|TRBV6-1
ASSDRFSNQPQH
>TRBJ1-1|TRBV30
AWSTGGLNTEAF
>NA|TRBV5-1
ASSSMTGTYEQY
>TRBJ2-2|TRBV10-3
AVPGGLADTGELF
>TRBJ1-5|TRBV10-3
AIRRGQGDNQPQH
>TRBJ2-5|TRBV7-9
ASSLYGQETQY
>TRBJ2-3|TRBV7-9
ASSLGRMDGEQY
>TRBJ1-5|TRBV4-1
ASSQDWRGGNQPQH
>TRBJ2-7|TRBV5-4
ASSPTGGISYEQY
>TRBJ2-5|TRBV6-5
ASSYRGGGETQY
>TRBJ2-7|TRBV11-2
ASSFSRPEYGDEQY
>TRBJ2-7|TRBV11-1
ASTQDRGSYEQY
>TRBJ2-4|TRBV11-2
ASSSLDIQY
>TRBJ2-4|TRBV6-1
ASKRQDIQY
>TRBJ2-3|TRBV18
ASSPDTDTQY
>TRBJ2-1|TRBV18
ASSPAGRRSYNEQF
>TRBJ1-3|TRBV7-8
ASSLGRLSGNTIY
>TRBJ2-7|TRBV18
ASSFRRSYEQY
>TRBJ2-7|TRBV30
AWSVPDRTSHHEQY
>TRBJ1-3|TRBV19
ASSIRGSANSGNTIY
>TRBJ2-1|TRBV11-3
ASSLSLAGGRDEQF
>TRBJ1-3|TRBV4-1
ASSQVTGLGNTIY
>TRBJ2-3|TRBV21-1
ASCSRDTLTDTQY
>TRBJ1-4|TRBV2
ASKEGQGSPTNEKLF
>TRBJ1-6|TRBV7-9
ASSPGTSDSPLH
>TRBJ2-7|TRBV7-9
ASSPFSYEQY
>TRBJ2-7|TRBV19
AQWTEEQY
>TRBJ2-5|TRBV2
AVTGSGQETQY
>TRBJ2-1|TRBV11-2
ASSPGTEYNEQF
>TRBJ1-2|TRBV18
ASSPLRDRASGYT
>TRBJ2-3|TRBV9
ASSDRVGTDTQY
>TRBJ2-7|TRBV18
ASSPGQSYEQY
>TRBJ2-6|TRBV18
ASSPGQGLFSGANVLT